Listed here is a single T cell receptor (beta chain). TCRdb reprocessed the RT-PCR reads with MiXCR, giving one entry per CDR3 protein. The sample carries about a million distinct CDR3 sequences, approximately 18% recorded once. This sample stems from a study of patients and donors after allogeneic stem cell transplantation. Material: blood, either unsorted or a sorted T cell fraction (not recorded which). The sequence derives from a human donor who was either an allogeneic HSCT recipient or a stem cell or donor lymphocyte infusion donor (not recorded which). It is not recorded whose cells these are; they may come from a transplant donor.

CDR3 residues: CASSGLAGGPGEQFF. Here the CDR3 DNA reads TGTGCCAGCAGTGGATTAGCGGGAGGGCCCGGTGAGCAGTTCTTC. The chain joins TRBV6-1 to TRBJ2-1, with 11 bases identical to TRBD2. J was trimmed by 9 bases and V by 4 bases; bases with no gene match: 8. This CDR3 spans 15 amino acids. CDR1 and CDR2 from the germline V gene are MNHNS and SASEGT.